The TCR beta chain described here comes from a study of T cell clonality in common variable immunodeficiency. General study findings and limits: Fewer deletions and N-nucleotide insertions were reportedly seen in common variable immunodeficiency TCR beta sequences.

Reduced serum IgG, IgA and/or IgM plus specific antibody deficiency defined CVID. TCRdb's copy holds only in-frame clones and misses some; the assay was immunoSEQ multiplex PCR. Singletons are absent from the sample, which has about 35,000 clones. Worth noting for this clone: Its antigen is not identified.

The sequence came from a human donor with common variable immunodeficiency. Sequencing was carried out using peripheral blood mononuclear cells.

CDR3 residues: CASSLRQGHGYTF. CDR3 DNA, as far as it was read: TGTGCCAGCAGCTTGAGACAGGGCCATGGC. The chain combines TRBV7-2 with TRBJ1-2; 7 positions match TRBD1. The read ends 3 residues shy of where the CDR3 ends; the end is completed using the germline J gene. The CDR3 runs 13 residues. Germline CDR1 reads SGHTA; CDR2 reads FQGNSA. Trimming at V came to 3 bases and at J to 6 bases, leaving 4 bases not matched to a gene.